Following are 15 T cell receptor beta chains from one sample sequenced in a study of cytomegalovirus exposure and HLA in healthy donors. Primers included in the PCR were 60 Vbeta and 13 Jbeta primers. Clones were read by immunoSEQ multiplex PCR, and TCRdb kept only the in-frame ones, dropping some. The sample has about 150,000 clones, about 64% seen once. The sequenced sample consisted of PBMCs. The receptors derive from a young woman in good health and CMV-seropositive.

This chain uses TRBV6-5 with TRBJ2-1; TRBD2 aligns across 9 bases. This CDR3 region has 15 residues. The ends lost 5 bases at V and 3 bases at J; junction bases unmatched: 5. Germline V lookup: CDR1 MNHEY, CDR2 SVGAGI. The CDR3: CASSPLAGSYNEQFF. CDR3 in DNA: TGTGCCAGCAGTCCCCTAGCGGGAAGCTACAATGAGCAGTTCTTC.

The V and J genes are TRBV14 and TRBJ2-1; possibly TRBD2 for D (7 bases). The CDR3 is made up of 15 amino acids. Deletions cut 4 bases from V and 6 bases from J, with 16 bases between. In germline, CDR1 is SGHDN, CDR2 FVKESK. DNA of the CDR3: TGTGCCAGCAGCCCAGGGGCGGGAGCGATCAATGAGCAGTTCTTC. Translated: CASSPGAGAINEQFF.

The CDR3: CASSRTSGGPFQETQYF. CDR3 DNA sequence: TGTGCCAGCTCACGGACTAGCGGGGGACCATTTCAAGAGACCCAGTACTTC. The chain uses TRBV18 and TRBJ2-5; 13 nucleotides line up with TRBD2. The length of the CDR3 is 17 residues. CDR1 and CDR2 from the germline V gene are KGHSH and LQKENI. The V and J ends lost 4 bases and 2 bases, in that order; junction bases with no gene match: 7.

This clone was observed a handful of times. In the same sample, other DNA sequences code for this CDR3. V is TRBV5-1 and J is TRBJ1-6; D is uncertain. The CDR3 totals 17 residues. The V end was cut by 0 bases, the J end by 7 bases, with 17 bases between. Germline CDR1 reads SGHRS; CDR2 reads YFSETQ. The CDR3 reads CASSLGTPGSGNSPLHF. The CDR3 nucleotides read TGCGCCAGCAGCTTGGGGACCCCGGGGTCGGGGAATTCACCCCTCCACTTT.

Concerning this clone: This sequence may be a read error, since a much larger clone differs from it by one base. Other DNA sequences of this sample code for an identical CDR3. The chain joins TRBV5-1 to TRBJ2-3, with TRBD2 identical over 7 bases. The V gene's germline CDR1 is SGHRS and CDR2 YFSETQ. The CDR3 consists of 14 residues. This chain's CDR3 is CASSLLASGSYQYF. DNA for the CDR3: TGCGCCAGTAGCTTGTTGGCTAGCGGATCCTATCAGTATTTT.

The CDR3 loop reads CASRTTSGASEQYF. DNA of the CDR3: TGTGCCAGCAGGACAACTAGCGGGGCATCCGAGCAGTACTTC. The V gene is TRBV11-3, the J gene TRBJ2-7, with 10 bases fitting TRBD2. This CDR3 comprises 14 residues. The germline V gene encodes CDR1 SGHNT and CDR2 YENEEA. V trimming: 6 bases; J trimming: 6 bases; junction bases outside the gene matches: 8.

This clone was found once. This sequence joins TRBV2 and TRBJ1-5; possibly TRBD1 for D (5 bases). The germline gives CDR1 SNHLY, CDR2 FYNNEI. This CDR3 is 16 amino acids long. V gave up 5 bases and J gave up 0 bases, with 14 bases separating them. In nucleotides, the CDR3 is TGTGCCAGCAGTCCTCAGGGTGGTGGTAGCAATCAGCCCCAGCATTTT. It translates to CASSPQGGGSNQPQHF.

This chain uses TRBV27 with TRBJ2-7; 7 positions match TRBD2. The V segment lost 4 bases and the J segment 8 bases; nucleotides outside the gene matches: 14. Germline-derived CDR1 and CDR2 are MNHEY and SMNVEV (reference sequence). The CDR3 loop spans 15 amino acids. This chain's CDR3 is CASSSLLTGGRQQYF. CDR3 nucleotide sequence: TGTGCCAGCAGTTCCCTCTTGACGGGAGGTCGGCAGCAGTACTTC.

This clone came up a few times. The rearrangement uses TRBV2 and TRBJ1-6; maybe TRBD1 (5 bases). Germline V CDR1 and CDR2: SNHLY, FYNNEI. The CDR3 extends over 13 amino acids. V was clipped by 6 bases and J by 17 bases, with 20 bases between them. The CDR3 DNA follows: TGTGCCAGCAGGGAGACCCGGGACTTAGTTTTCCACTTT. Translation: CASRETRDLVFHF.

This clone was seen a handful of times. This chain joins TRBV4-1 and TRBJ2-2; no clear D. CDR1 and CDR2 from the germline V gene are MGHRA and YSYEKL. V lost 0 bases, J lost 7 bases, and 9 bases lay in between. The CDR3 sequence is 14 residues long. The CDR3 DNA reads TGCGCCAGCAGCCAAGACAACAGCCTCGGGGAGCTGTTTTTT. It specifies CASSQDNSLGELFF.

The J gene is TRBJ1-1, the V gene TRBV21-1; the D call TRBD1 from the table was never checked on the DNA. TRBV21-1 is annotated as a pseudogene. The CDR3 has 13 amino acids. The CDR3 reads CASSKVPWAEAFF. The DNA for the CDR3 is TGTGCCAGCAGCAAAGTTCCTTGGGCCGAAGCTTTCTTT.

This clone was observed a handful of times. The chain links TRBV28 to TRBJ2-1, with 14 bases identical to TRBD2. From germline, CDR1 is MDHEN and CDR2 SYDVKM. The V and J ends lost 3 bases and 7 bases, in that order; junction bases with no gene match: 5. The CDR3 contains 16 residues. The CDR3 spells CASSFRTSGGRNEQFF. The CDR3 coding sequence is TGTGCCAGCAGTTTCCGGACTAGCGGGGGGCGAAATGAGCAGTTCTTC.

This chain links TRBV29-1 with TRBJ1-2, with D uncertain. Germline CDR1 SQVTM, CDR2 ANQGSEA. The CDR3 totals 12 residues. V gave up 8 bases and J gave up 8 bases, with 18 bases separating them. The CDR3 here is CSSAGGNGGYTF. The DNA of the CDR3 is TGCAGCTCCGCGGGAGGGAATGGGGGCTACACCTTC. Full variable domain (missing parts from reference TRBV29-1 and TRBJ1-2): SAVISQKPSRDICQRGTSLTIQCQVDSQVTMMFWYRQQPGQSLTLIATANQGSEATYESGFVIDKFPISRPNLTFSTLTVSNMSPEDSSIYLCSSAGGNGGYTFGSGTRLTVV.

This clone was seen more than once but under ten times. The chain employs TRBV14 and TRBJ1-2, with a weak D call TRBD1 (6 bases). This CDR3 is 19 amino acids long. V lost 3 bases, J lost 0 bases, and 23 bases lay in between. Germline loops: CDR1 SGHDN, CDR2 FVKESK. This CDR3 reads CASSHPVGTKNLANYGYTF. The CDR3 DNA reads as TGTGCCAGCAGCCATCCCGTCGGGACAAAAAATCTAGCTAACTATGGCTACACCTTC. The full variable domain, rest sourced from reference TRBV14 and TRBJ1-2, is EAGVTQFPSHSVIEKGQTVTLRCDPISGHDNLYWYRRVMGKEIKFLLHFVKESKQDESGMPNNRFLAERTGGTYSTLKVQPAELEDSGVYFCASSHPVGTKNLANYGYTFGSGTRLTVV.

The chain links TRBV11-2 to TRBJ2-7, with TRBD1 matching 10 bases. Germline trimming cut 3 bases from V and 5 bases from J; bases unmatched to any gene: 7. The length of the CDR3 is 15 residues. Germline assignment: CDR1 SGHAT and CDR2 FQNNGV. The CDR3 loop reads CASSFEGTGAHEQYF. The DNA for the CDR3 is TGTGCCAGCAGCTTTGAGGGGACAGGGGCACACGAGCAGTACTTC.